Below, 6 T cell receptor beta chains from the same sample are listed, as sequenced in a study of read filtering for tumor transcriptome and immune sequencing. The library was built from roughly 400 ng RNA with molecular barcoded adaptors for alpha/delta and beta/gamma chains. MiXCR was run by TCRdb on the reads, yielding one entry per CDR3 protein. Of 20,000 to 30,000 distinct CDR3 sequences listed, 20% to 25% are singletons. Sample: a population of CD138-negative cells sorted from bone marrow. The receptor source for this set is a donor aged 40 or older with multiple myeloma.

With respect to this clonotype: A much larger clone lies a single base off, so this may be a read error. The rearrangement uses TRBV20-1 and TRBJ2-2; TRBD2 agrees at 9 bases. The CDR3 sequence is 16 residues long. V was pared by 0 bases and J by 6 bases, with 8 bases of the junction left unmatched. Germline CDR1 and CDR2: DFQATT and SNEGSKA (reference sequence). The CDR3 is CSARDPSGTAAGELFF. CDR3 nucleotide sequence: TGCAGTGCTAGAGATCCTAGCGGGACCGCCGCCGGGGAGCTGTTTTTT.

In this sample, this clonotype turned up many times. The chain has TRBV28 and TRBJ2-7, with D possibly TRBD2 on 6 matching bases. This CDR3 contains 18 residues. CDR1 and CDR2 from the germline V gene are MDHEN and SYDVKM. Trimming took 3 bases from V and 4 from J, leaving 25 bases between them. This CDR3 reads CASSFTFEPGLGYYEQYF. In DNA form, the CDR3 reads TGTGCCAGCAGTTTCACATTCGAACCGGGACTGGGATATTACGAGCAGTACTTC.

This clonotype came up many times. For the CDR3, the DNA is TGTGCCAGCAGTGAAACACGACTAGCGGGAGGGTCCTACAATGAGCAGTTCTTC. This codes for CASSETRLAGGSYNEQFF. The V gene is TRBV2, the J gene TRBJ2-1; TRBD2 matches 14 bases. CDR1 is SNHLY, CDR2 FYNNEI, per germline. The CDR3 totals 18 residues. With V trimmed by 2 bases and J by 1 base, 4 bases remained unmatched.

This clonotype was observed many times. The chain recombines TRBV28 with TRBJ1-4, with 10 bases fitting TRBD1. The length of the CDR3 is 18 residues. V lost 5 bases to trimming and J lost 2 bases; unmatched junction nucleotides: 11. Germline V gene sequence: CDR1 MDHEN, CDR2 SYDVKM. The CDR3 spells CASSASGGQGRTNEKLFF. The CDR3 nucleotides read TGTGCCAGCAGTGCATCCGGGGGACAGGGGAGGACTAATGAAAAACTGTTTTTT.

This clonotype appeared many times. The chain carries TRBV19 and TRBJ2-1; TRBD2 is a possible D gene (6 bases). Germline V CDR1 and CDR2: LNHDA, SQIVND (reference sequence). Trimming removed 2 bases at V and 7 bases at J, with 15 bases between. The CDR3 is 15 residues long. The CDR3: CASSIRGEVANEQFF. The CDR3, as DNA: TGTGCCAGTAGTATACGCGGGGAGGTTGCGAATGAGCAGTTCTTC.

With respect to this clonotype: Given a far larger clone just one base away, this is likely a sequencing read error. The rearrangement links TRBV7-2 to TRBJ1-6; unclear D gene. CDR3 length: 14 amino acids. Trimming removed 3 bases from V and 7 bases from J, with 10 bases in between. The germline gives CDR1 SGHTA, CDR2 FQGNSA. This CDR3 is CASSFGPENSPLHF. For the CDR3, the DNA is TGTGCCAGCAGCTTCGGGCCAGAGAATTCACCCCTCCACTTT.